This entry is about one T cell receptor beta chain. The sample originates from a study of blood T cell repertoires in COVID-19. Study details: T cells, B-cell-depleted T cells, or PBMCs provided the cDNA or gDNA that served as material.

Per the study methods: Estimation of nucleated cell counts relied on the amplification of reference gene primers. The repertoire was sequenced with immunoSEQ multiplex PCR; TCRdb's copy has only in-frame clones and lacks some. D and trimming come from the DNA, and the V and J calls and clone size come from that table. The repertoire holds roughly 240,000 clones, with 86% as singletons. Seattle researchers signed up patients amid active infection and tracked them longitudinally. The germline gives CDR1 DFQATT, CDR2 SNEGSKA (reference sequence). The CDR3 sequence is 11 residues long. Trimming stripped 3 bases from V and 9 bases from J, with 12 bases between.

This receptor was taken from a woman aged 80 or over with COVID-19, enrolled during active disease. V and J are TRBV20-1 and TRBJ2-7; tentative D call: TRBD1 (6 bases). The sequenced material came from peripheral blood. CDR3 sequence: CSASDQGLQYV. The CDR3 coding sequence is TGCAGTGCTAGTGATCAGGGGTTGCAGTACGTC.